The clone carrying this T cell receptor (beta chain) was counted a single time. The CDR3 consists of 14 residues. The V end was cut by 4 bases, the J end by 3 bases, with 9 bases between. Germline CDR1 is SGHDN and CDR2 is FVKESK. Time point reported: cycle 4 day 1 (C4D1), after 6 weeks of nivolumab. Relapse after autologous stem cell transplantation occurred in every patient, and brentuximab vedotin exposure varied. The data originate from a study of PD-1 blockade in classical Hodgkin lymphoma. The repertoire was sequenced with immunoSEQ multiplex PCR; TCRdb's copy has only in-frame clones and lacks some. The table has about 27,000 clones, approximately 72% seen once.

This TCR was recovered from a human donor with classical Hodgkin lymphoma. The sample in question was peripheral blood mononuclear cells (PBMCs), obtained before the fourth cycle of nivolumab. The chain couples TRBV14 to TRBJ2-2; a possible D gene is TRBD1 (6 bases). The CDR3 is CASSPGTHTGELFF. In nucleotides, the CDR3 is TGTGCCAGCAGCCCAGGGACACACACCGGGGAGCTGTTTTTT.